These T cell receptor beta chains were read from a single sample in a study of blood T cell repertoires in COVID-19. Data came from immunoSEQ multiplex PCR; TCRdb stores just in-frame clones and leaves some out. The sample has approximately 300,000 clones, roughly 90% seen once; the top ten hold approximately 5.5%. Sequencing was carried out using PBMCs or T cells enriched from blood (not recorded which). Receptors were obtained from a man aged 60 to 75 who had recovered from COVID-19. Each CDR3 is given with its conserved first and last residue. D genes are given only for firm matches. A row's size may be missing; if present it is once, few, many or a size class.

D gene	clone size	V gene	J gene	CDR3 DNA	CDR3 protein
TRBD1	-	TRBV28	TRBJ1-1	TGTGCCAGCAGTCCCGGGGGACAGGGGAACACTGAAGCTTTCTTT	CASSPGGQGNTEAFF
TRBD1	-	TRBV18	TRBJ2-7	TGTGCCAGCTCACCCCCGGGACAGGGTATGTACGAGCAGTACTTC	CASSPPGQGMYEQYF
-	once	TRBV5-1	TRBJ1-5	TGCGCCAGCAGCTTGGCCCCGGTGGACTTGCTGGGCAATCAGCCCCAGCATTTT	CASSLAPVDLLGNQPQHF
TRBD1	-	TRBV5-4	TRBJ1-4	TGTGCCAGCAGCTTCGACAGGGGTGAAAAACTGTTTTTT	CASSFDRGEKLFF
-	-	TRBV11-3	TRBJ2-3	TGTGCCAGCAGCCTAGCCTCCGGAGGAACAGGGAGTCATACGCAGTATTTT	CASSLASGGTGSHTQYF
-	-	TRBV7-2	TRBJ2-5	TGTGCCAGCCGCTACTCACCCGCGTACCAAGAGACCCAGTACTTC	CASRYSPAYQETQYF
-	-	TRBV2	TRBJ2-5	TGTGCCAGCAGTGTCCGCCGGGATCTGGAGACCCAGTACTTC	CASSVRRDLETQYF
-	-	TRBV19	TRBJ2-1	TGTGCCAGTCGGACTCGTACTATCGATGAGCAGTTCTTC	CASRTRTIDEQFF
TRBD1	-	TRBV9	TRBJ1-2	TGTGCCAGCAGCGTAGGAGGGACAGGGGGGTTAGGTGGCTACACCTTC	CASSVGGTGGLGGYTF
TRBD1	few	TRBV3-1/TRBV3-2	TRBJ1-5	TGTGCCAGCAGCCTCTCTTCGACAGGGGCTAATCAGCCCCAGCATTTT	CASSLSSTGANQPQHF
TRBD2	-	TRBV18	TRBJ2-1	TGTGCCAGCTCAAGCGGGCTGGGGGGGAATGAGCAGTTCTTC	CASSSGLGGNEQFF
TRBD1	few	TRBV2	TRBJ2-2	TGTGCCAGCAGAAGGGACAGGGGCGCCGGGGAGCTGTTTTTT	CASRRDRGAGELFF
-	-	TRBV6-5	TRBJ2-4	TGTGCCAGCAGGGAGGACAGACTAGCCAAAAACATTCAGTACTTC	CASREDRLAKNIQYF
-	once	TRBV6-1	TRBJ1-2	TGTGCCAGCAGTGAAGTAGGGGGCTATGGCTACACCTTC	CASSEVGGYGYTF
-	-	TRBV5-1	TRBJ2-7	TGCGCCAGCAGCGGGCTCTCCTACGAGCAGTACTTC	CASSGLSYEQYF
-	-	TRBV2	TRBJ1-5	TGTGCCAGCAGCGGGGATGAGGGTCAGCCCCAGCATTTT	CASSGDEGQPQHF
TRBD2	-	TRBV6-2/TRBV6-3	TRBJ2-7	TGTGCCAGCAGCTCCCATAGCGGGAGGGCAGCCTACGAGCAGTACTTC	CASSSHSGRAAYEQYF
-	-	TRBV14	TRBJ2-1	TGTGCCAGCAGCCAAGAAGGAGGGTACAATGAGCAGTTCTTC	CASSQEGGYNEQFF
TRBD1	once	TRBV7-9	TRBJ1-2	TGTGCCAGCAGCTTTCGGGACAGGGTTTTGGAAAACTATGGCTACACCTTC	CASSFRDRVLENYGYTF
TRBD2	-	TRBV19	TRBJ2-1	TGTGCCAGTATTTCGGGACTAGCGGGGTTCAATGAGCAGTTCTTC	CASISGLAGFNEQFF
-	-	TRBV7-2	TRBJ1-2	TGTGCCAGCAGCTTATGGCAGGGAAACTATGGCTACACCTTC	CASSLWQGNYGYTF
TRBD2	-	TRBV24-1	TRBJ2-1	TGTGCCACCAGTGATATCCGACTAGCGGGAGGTGCAAATGAGCAGTTCTTC	CATSDIRLAGGANEQFF
TRBD2	-	TRBV24-1	TRBJ2-1	TGTGCCACCAGCAATACAGGGACTAGATACAATGAGCAGTTCTTC	CATSNTGTRYNEQFF
-	-	TRBV5-4	TRBJ2-1	TGTGCCAGCAGCGGGAGCCTTACGGGACTGCCTCATAATGAGCAGTTCTTC	CASSGSLTGLPHNEQFF
-	-	TRBV9	TRBJ2-2	TGTGCCAGCAGCGTAGGTACTATTAACACCGGGGAGCTGTTTTTT	CASSVGTINTGELFF
-	-	TRBV11-1	TRBJ1-1	TGTGCCAGCAGCTTGTACGGTGAAGCTTTCTTT	CASSLYGEAFF
TRBD1	-	TRBV4-2	TRBJ2-7	TGTGCCAGCAGGAAAGACAGGGGGTCCTACGAGCAGTACTTC	CASRKDRGSYEQYF
TRBD2	-	TRBV19	TRBJ2-7	TGTGCCAGTAGTGGTGCGGGAGGGGGCCTCGAGCAGTACTTC	CASSGAGGGLEQYF
TRBD2	-	TRBV10-1	TRBJ2-1	TGCGCCAGCAGTGAGTCAATACTAGCGGGAGCCACCTACAATGAGCAGTTCTTC	CASSESILAGATYNEQFF
-	-	TRBV28	TRBJ2-2	TGTGCCAGCACCTTACTCACCGGGGAGCTGTTTTTT	CASTLLTGELFF
-	-	TRBV3-1/TRBV3-2	TRBJ2-3	TGTGCCAGCAGCCAAGTGTCGGGGGGCGCGGATACGCAGTATTTT	CASSQVSGGADTQYF
TRBD1	-	TRBV11-3	TRBJ2-3	TGTGCCAGCAGCTTAGGCGGGACAGGGAGGTTTGGCACAGATACGCAGTATTTT	CASSLGGTGRFGTDTQYF
-	-	TRBV7-9	TRBJ1-4	TGTGCCAGCAGCTTAGATACAACTAATGAAAAACTGTTTTTT	CASSLDTTNEKLFF
-	-	TRBV7-3	TRBJ2-1	TGTGCCAGCAGCTACACAGCCAACGCCTACAATGAGCAGTTCTTC	CASSYTANAYNEQFF
TRBD2	once	TRBV12-3/TRBV12-4	TRBJ2-2	TGTGCCAGCAGCCTGGGGGGGTCCGGGGAGCTGTTTTTT	CASSLGGSGELFF
-	few	TRBV7-2	TRBJ2-1	TGTGCCAGCACCCCCGGCAGGATTATCAATGAGCAGTTCTTC	CASTPGRIINEQFF
-	-	TRBV12-3/TRBV12-4	TRBJ1-5	TGTGCCAGCAGTCCCTATAGCAATCAGCCCCAGCATTTT	CASSPYSNQPQHF
-	-	TRBV11-2	TRBJ2-1	TGTGCCAGCAGCGACGGACAGTTTTACAATGAGCAGTTCTTC	CASSDGQFYNEQFF
TRBD1	-	TRBV2	TRBJ2-5	TGTGCCAGCCAGGAGGAAAGGACAGGGCAAGAGACCCAGTACTTC	CASQEERTGQETQYF
TRBD2	-	TRBV6-5	TRBJ2-7	TGTGCCAGCAGTCCCGGGACTAGCTCCTACGAGCAGTACTTC	CASSPGTSSYEQYF
TRBD1	-	TRBV6-5	TRBJ2-7	TGTGCCAGCAGTCCAACAGGGGCCACCTACGAGCAGTACTTC	CASSPTGATYEQYF
TRBD2	-	TRBV7-9	TRBJ2-7	TGTGCCAGCAGCTCCGGACTAGCGGAGTTCTACGAGCAGTACTTC	CASSSGLAEFYEQYF
TRBD1	once	TRBV5-1	TRBJ2-7	TGCGCCAGCAGCTTGAAGGCGGGGACAGGGATGGAAGAGCAGTACTTC	CASSLKAGTGMEEQYF
TRBD1	-	TRBV5-6	TRBJ2-5	TGTGCCAGCAGCCGTAACGGACAGGCAACTAGAGAGACCCAGTACTTC	CASSRNGQATRETQYF
-	-	TRBV19	TRBJ2-1	TGTGCCAGTAGGGACAACCCCTACAATGAGCAGTTCTTC	CASRDNPYNEQFF
-	-	TRBV27	TRBJ2-7	TGTGCCAGCAGTCCCACCTGGACAGCCTCCTACGAGCAGTACTTC	CASSPTWTASYEQYF
-	once	TRBV20-1	TRBJ2-7	TGCAGTGCTAGCAACTACGAGCAGTACTTC	CSASNYEQYF
TRBD1	-	TRBV5-1	TRBJ1-4	TGCGCCAGCAGGGGGACAGGGGTAGGACTGTTTTTT	CASRGTGVGLFF
-	-	TRBV9	TRBJ2-1	TGTGCCAGCAGCGTTAGGGAGCTCGGAGACAATGAGCAGTTCTTC	CASSVRELGDNEQFF
TRBD2	-	TRBV7-2	TRBJ2-5	TGTGCCAGCAGCTTCATGGGGGCGGGGGGGCAAGAGACCCAGTACTTC	CASSFMGAGGQETQYF
-	-	TRBV14	TRBJ2-1	TGTGCCAGCAGCCAAGCGTGGGAGCTAGCCCGCAATGAGCAGTTCTTC	CASSQAWELARNEQFF
-	-	TRBV3-1/TRBV3-2	TRBJ2-5	TGTGCCAGCAGCCCCCGGGGGGCAGGGGAGACCCAGTACTTC	CASSPRGAGETQYF
-	once	TRBV2	TRBJ1-1	TGTGCCAGCAGCAGGGTTACTGAAGCTTTCTTT	CASSRVTEAFF
TRBD1	-	TRBV27	TRBJ2-7	TGTGCCAGCAGTGACAGGGGCGAGCAGTACTTC	CASSDRGEQYF